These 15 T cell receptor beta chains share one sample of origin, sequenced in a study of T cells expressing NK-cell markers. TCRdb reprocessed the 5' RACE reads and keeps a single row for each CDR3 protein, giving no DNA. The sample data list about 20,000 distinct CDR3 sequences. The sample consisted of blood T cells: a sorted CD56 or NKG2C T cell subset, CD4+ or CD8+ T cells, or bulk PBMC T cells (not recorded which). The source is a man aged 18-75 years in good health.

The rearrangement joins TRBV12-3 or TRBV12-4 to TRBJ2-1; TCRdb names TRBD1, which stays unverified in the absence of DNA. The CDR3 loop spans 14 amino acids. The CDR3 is CASRSSGGANEQFF.

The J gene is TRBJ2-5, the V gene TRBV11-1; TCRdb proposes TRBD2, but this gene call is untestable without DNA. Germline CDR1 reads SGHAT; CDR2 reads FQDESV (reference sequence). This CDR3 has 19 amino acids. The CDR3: CASRSTSGRASMYQETQYF.

CDR3 region: CASSQVSYGTQYF. The chain couples TRBV3-1 to TRBJ2-5. The length of the CDR3 is 13 residues. CDR1 LGHDT and CDR2 YNNKEL come from the germline V gene (reference sequence).

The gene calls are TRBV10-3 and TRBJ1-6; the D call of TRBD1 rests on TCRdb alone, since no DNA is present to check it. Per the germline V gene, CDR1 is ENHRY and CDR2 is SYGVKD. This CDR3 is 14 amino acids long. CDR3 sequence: CATKRTGNNSPLHF.

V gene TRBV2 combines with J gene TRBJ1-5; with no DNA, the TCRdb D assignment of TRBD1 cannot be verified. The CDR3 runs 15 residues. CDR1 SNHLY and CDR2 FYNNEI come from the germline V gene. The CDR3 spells CASKVRAVSNQPQHF.

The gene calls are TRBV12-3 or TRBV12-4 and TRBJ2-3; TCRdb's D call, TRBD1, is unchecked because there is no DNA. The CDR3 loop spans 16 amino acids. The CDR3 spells CASSTTGTGSTDTQYF.

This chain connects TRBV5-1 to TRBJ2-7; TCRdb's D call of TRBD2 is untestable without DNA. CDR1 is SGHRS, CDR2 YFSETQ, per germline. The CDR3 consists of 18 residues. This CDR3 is CASSLWAMRDLSSYEQYF. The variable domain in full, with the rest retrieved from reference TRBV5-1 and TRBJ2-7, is KAGVTQTPRYLIKTRGQQVTLSCSPISGHRSVSWYQQTPGQGLQFLFEYFSETQRNKGNFPGRFSGRQFSNSRSEMNVSTLELGDSALYLCASSLWAMRDLSSYEQYFGPGTRLTVT.

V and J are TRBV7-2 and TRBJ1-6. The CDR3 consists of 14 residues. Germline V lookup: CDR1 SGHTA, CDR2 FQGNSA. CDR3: CASSLGMSNSPLHF. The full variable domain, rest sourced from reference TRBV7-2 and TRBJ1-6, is GAGVSQSPSNKVTEKGKDVELRCDPISGHTALYWYRQSLGQGLEFLIYFQGNSAPDKSGLPSDRFSAERTGGSVSTLTIQRTQQEDSAVYLCASSLGMSNSPLHFGNGTRLTVT.

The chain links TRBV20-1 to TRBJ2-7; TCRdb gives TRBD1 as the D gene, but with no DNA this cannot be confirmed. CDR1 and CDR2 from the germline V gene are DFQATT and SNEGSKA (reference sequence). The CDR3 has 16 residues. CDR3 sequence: CSARPLPGTIDYEQYF.

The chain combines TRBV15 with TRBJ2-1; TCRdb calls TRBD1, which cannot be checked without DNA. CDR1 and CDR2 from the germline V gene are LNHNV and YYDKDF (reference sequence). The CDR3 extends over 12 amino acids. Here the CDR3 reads CATSRAPGPKFF.

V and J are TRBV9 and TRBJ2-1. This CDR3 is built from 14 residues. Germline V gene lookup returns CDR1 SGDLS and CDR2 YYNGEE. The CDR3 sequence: CASSVEVFGNEQFF.

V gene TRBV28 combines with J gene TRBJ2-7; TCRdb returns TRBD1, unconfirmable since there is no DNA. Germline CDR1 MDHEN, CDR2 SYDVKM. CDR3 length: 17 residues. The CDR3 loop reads CASSLGPRDRVNYEQYF. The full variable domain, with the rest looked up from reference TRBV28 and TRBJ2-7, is DVKVTQSSRYLVKRTGEKVFLECVQDMDHENMFWYRQDPGLGLRLIYFSYDVKMKEKGDIPEGYSVSREKKERFSLILESASTNQTSMYLCASSLGPRDRVNYEQYFGPGTRLTVT.

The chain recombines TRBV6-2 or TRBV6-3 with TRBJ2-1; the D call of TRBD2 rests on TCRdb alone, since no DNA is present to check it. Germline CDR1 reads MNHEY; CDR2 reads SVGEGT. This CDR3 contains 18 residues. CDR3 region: CASIGSGGRPSSYNEQFF.

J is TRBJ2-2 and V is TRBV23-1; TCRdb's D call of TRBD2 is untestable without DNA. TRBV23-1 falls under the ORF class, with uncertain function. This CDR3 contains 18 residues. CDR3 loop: CASSLRPNQDSNTGELFF.

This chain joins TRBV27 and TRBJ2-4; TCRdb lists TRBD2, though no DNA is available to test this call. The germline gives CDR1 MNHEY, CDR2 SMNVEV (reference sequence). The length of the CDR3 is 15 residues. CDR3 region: CASSPGLVAKNIQYF.